Detailed here is one T cell receptor (beta chain). Its target antigen remains unknown. No base-level quality is on record; no much larger clone is a single base apart. Whole blood was collected in K2EDTA tubes by collaborating institutions according to the institutions' own protocols. For TCRbeta analysis, collaborator samples were shipped as frozen whole blood, as isolated PBMCs, or as DNA extracted from either sample type. This sample was taken from a study of blood T cell repertoires in COVID-19 (dated by TCRdb to 2020 to 2022). Regarding the study in general: Collaborator samples came from the United States, Italy and Spain and covered acute and convalescent phases of COVID-19. Where available, HLA class I and class II types were obtained from metadata supplied by the sample provider rather than from assay-based typing. The repertoires were released in a freely available public database intended as a resource for research on the immune response to SARS-CoV-2. Subjects who had been exposed to COVID-19, were actively infected with it, or had recovered from it provided the deeply sampled blood TCRbeta repertoires that made up the dataset. The material from the prospective study consisted of cDNA or gDNA derived from T cells, B-cell-depleted T cells, or PBMCs. The sample metadata nearly always contained a de-identified subject ID, COVID-19 status, age in years and sex. Samples came from the ongoing ImmuneRACE study (first 160 participants) plus 1,254 subjects from 6 global collaborators. Overall results and qualifications from the work: The quantity of clinical and demographic metadata differed by source and by participant and was supplied without curation.

Per the germline V gene, LGHNA is the CDR1 and YSLEER is the CDR2. The CDR3 covers 20 residues, taking in both the cysteine and the phenylalanine. This entry keeps only the CDR3 DNA: 60 bases, framed from base 1. V ends up 0 bases short and J 7 bases short, with an unmatched junction base count of 18. TCRbeta CDR3 regions were amplified from genomic DNA using the immunoSEQ Assay, a bias-controlled multiplex PCR. Turning to the authors' computational methods: The number of nucleated cells in each sample was estimated by amplification of reference gene primers within the assay. To quantify the absolute abundance of each unique TCRbeta CDR3 rearrangement, sequence reads were collapsed and filtered. For each sample, productive Simpson clonality was calculated as the square root of Simpson's diversity index over productive rearrangements. Sourced from immuneACCESS, this table was stored by TCRdb with only in-frame sequences that have V and J called. A share of the clones is absent; for the studies checked, an unresolved V gene accounts for under half, and the remainder has no known explanation. V and J calls plus clone size are reproduced from that table; the DNA served to infer D and trimming. For this sample there are 90,000 to 120,000 clones; around 89% appear just once. The ten top clones hold approximately 5% of the sample.

The source material was peripheral blood. The V and J genes are TRBV4-3 and TRBJ2-3, with 11 central nucleotides matching TRBD2. This TCR was sampled from a man between 40 and 49 years old with active or convalescent COVID-19. The CDR3 protein is CASSQDSQKMLAGGGYTQYF. The sequence in DNA is TGCGCCAGCAGCCAAGATTCCCAGAAGATGCTAGCGGGAGGCGGATATACGCAGTATTTT.